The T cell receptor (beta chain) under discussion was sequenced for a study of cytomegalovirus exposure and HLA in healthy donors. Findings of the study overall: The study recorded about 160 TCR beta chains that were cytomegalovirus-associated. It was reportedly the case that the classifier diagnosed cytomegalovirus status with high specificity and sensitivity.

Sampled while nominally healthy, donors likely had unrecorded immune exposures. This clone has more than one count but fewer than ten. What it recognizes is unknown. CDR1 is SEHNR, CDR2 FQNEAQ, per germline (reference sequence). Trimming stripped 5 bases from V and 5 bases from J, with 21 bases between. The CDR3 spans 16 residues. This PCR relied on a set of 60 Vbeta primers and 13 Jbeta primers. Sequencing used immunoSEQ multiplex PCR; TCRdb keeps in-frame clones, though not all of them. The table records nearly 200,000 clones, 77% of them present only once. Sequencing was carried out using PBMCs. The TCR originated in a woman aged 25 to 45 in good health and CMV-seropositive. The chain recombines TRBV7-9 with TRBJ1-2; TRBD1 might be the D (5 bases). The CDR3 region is CASSDRRLQGDYGYTF. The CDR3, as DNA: TGTGCCAGCAGCGACCGCCGTTTGCAGGGCGATTATGGCTACACCTTC.